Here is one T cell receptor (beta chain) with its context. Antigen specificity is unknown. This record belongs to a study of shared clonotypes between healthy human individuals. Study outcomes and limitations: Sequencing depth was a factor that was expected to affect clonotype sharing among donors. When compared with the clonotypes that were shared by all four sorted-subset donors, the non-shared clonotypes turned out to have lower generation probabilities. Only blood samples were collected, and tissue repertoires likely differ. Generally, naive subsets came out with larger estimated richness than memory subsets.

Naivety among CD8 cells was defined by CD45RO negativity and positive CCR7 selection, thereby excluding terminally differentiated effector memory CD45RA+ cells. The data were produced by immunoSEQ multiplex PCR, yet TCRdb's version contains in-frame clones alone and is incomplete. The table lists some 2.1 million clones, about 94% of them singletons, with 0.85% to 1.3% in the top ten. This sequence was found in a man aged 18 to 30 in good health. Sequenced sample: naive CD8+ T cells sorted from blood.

The CDR3 loop is CASSWGGDNTEAFF. CDR3 bases: TGTGCCAGCAGCTGGGGAGGGGATAACACTGAAGCTTTCTTT. V and J are TRBV6-5 and TRBJ1-1, with D perhaps TRBD1 (5 bases). The germline V gene has CDR1 MNHEY and CDR2 SVGAGI. V was pared by 6 bases and J by 2 bases, with 13 bases between. The CDR3 length is 14 residues.